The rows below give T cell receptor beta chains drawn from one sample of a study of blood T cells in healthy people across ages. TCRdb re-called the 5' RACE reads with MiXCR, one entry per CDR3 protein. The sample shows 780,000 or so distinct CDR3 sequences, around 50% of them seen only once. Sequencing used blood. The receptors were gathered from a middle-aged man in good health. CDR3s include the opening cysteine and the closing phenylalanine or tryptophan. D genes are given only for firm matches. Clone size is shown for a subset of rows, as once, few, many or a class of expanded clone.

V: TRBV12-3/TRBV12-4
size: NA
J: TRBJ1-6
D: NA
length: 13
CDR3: CASTDTQNSPLHF
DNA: TGTGCCTCTACGGACACCCAGAATTCACCCCTCCACTTT

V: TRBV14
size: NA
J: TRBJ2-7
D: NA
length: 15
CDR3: CASSQGRGALYEQYF
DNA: TGTGCCAGCAGCCAAGGTCGAGGGGCTCTGTACGAGCAGTACTTC

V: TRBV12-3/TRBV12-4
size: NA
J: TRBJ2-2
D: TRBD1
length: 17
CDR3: CASSFWVSGQSTGELFF
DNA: TGTGCCAGCAGTTTCTGGGTGTCGGGACAGAGCACCGGGGAGCTGTTTTTT

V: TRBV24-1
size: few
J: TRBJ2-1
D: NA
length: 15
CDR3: CATSDPPGRGNEQFF
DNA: TGTGCCACCAGTGACCCCCCGGGACGAGGCAATGAGCAGTTCTTC

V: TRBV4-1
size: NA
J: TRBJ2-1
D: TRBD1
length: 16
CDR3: CASSQVGGQGSNEQFF
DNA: TGCGCCAGCAGCCAAGTAGGGGGACAGGGTTCCAATGAGCAGTTCTTC

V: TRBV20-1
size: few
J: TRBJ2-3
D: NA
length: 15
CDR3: CSARDREVPTDTQYF
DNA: TGCAGTGCTAGAGATCGGGAAGTCCCCACAGATACGCAGTATTTT

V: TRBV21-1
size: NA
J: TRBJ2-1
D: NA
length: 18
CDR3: CASSKVDGTGGAYNEQFF
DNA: TGTGCCAGCAGCAAAGTTGATGGGACAGGGGGCGCTTACAATGAGCAGTTCTTC

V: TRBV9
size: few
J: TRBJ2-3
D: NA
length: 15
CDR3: CASSTGQRITDTQYF
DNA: TGTGCCAGCAGCACCGGACAGAGAATCACAGATACGCAGTATTTT

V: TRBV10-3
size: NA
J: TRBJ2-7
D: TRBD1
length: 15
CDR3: CAISEGGQGSYEQYF
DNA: TGTGCCATCAGTGAGGGGGGACAGGGAAGCTACGAGCAGTACTTC

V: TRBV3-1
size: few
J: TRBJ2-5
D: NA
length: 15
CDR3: CASSQDPVRQETQYF
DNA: TGTGCCAGCAGCCAAGACCCCGTGCGGCAAGAGACCCAGTACTTC

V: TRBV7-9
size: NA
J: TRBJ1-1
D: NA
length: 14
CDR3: CASSRGELNTEAFF
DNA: TGTGCCAGCAGCAGAGGGGAATTGAACACTGAAGCTTTCTTT